This TCR beta chain was found in a study of cytomegalovirus exposure and HLA in healthy donors. General study points: Only CMV serostatus was available as immune exposure information.

CDR3 length: 13 amino acids. Germline V gene data show CDR1 as KGHSH and CDR2 as LQKENI. PCR used 60 Vbeta primers and 13 Jbeta primers. The protocol was immunoSEQ multiplex PCR, while the TCRdb copy is restricted to in-frame clones and leaves out a portion. Here the sample spans 85,000 to 100,000 clones, roughly 80% being singletons. Concerning this clone itself: Its antigen is currently unknown. The junction departs from germline at one end; a sequencing error may be responsible.

The receptor was isolated from a man aged 45-65 years in good health and CMV-seropositive. The specimen sequenced was PBMCs. J is TRBJ1-2 and V is TRBV18; D gene unclear. In DNA, the CDR3 is TGTGCCAGCTCACCATCCAGGTTGGATGGCTACCCCTTC. It is translated as CASSPSRLDGYPF.